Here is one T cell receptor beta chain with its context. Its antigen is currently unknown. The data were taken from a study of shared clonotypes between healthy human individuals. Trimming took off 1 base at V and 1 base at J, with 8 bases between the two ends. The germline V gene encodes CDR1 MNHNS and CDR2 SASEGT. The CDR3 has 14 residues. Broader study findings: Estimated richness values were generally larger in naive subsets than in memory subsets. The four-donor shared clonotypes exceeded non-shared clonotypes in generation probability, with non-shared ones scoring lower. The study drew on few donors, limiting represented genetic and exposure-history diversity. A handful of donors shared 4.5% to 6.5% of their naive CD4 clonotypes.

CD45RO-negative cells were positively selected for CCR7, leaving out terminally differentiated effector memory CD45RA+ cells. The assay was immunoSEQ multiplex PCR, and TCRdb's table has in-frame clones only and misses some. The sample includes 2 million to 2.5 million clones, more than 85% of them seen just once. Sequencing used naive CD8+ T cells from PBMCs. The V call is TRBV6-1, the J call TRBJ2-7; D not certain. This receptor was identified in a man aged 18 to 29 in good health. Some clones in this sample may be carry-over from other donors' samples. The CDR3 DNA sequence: TGTGCCAGCAGTGAAGTATCCAGGTCCTACGAGCAGTACTTC. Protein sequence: CASSEVSRSYEQYF.